This record covers a single T cell receptor beta chain. This clonotype has a count of ten or more. Its specific antigen is unknown. No much larger clone exists at a distance of one base, and base qualities are not known. In light of the paper, this sample's time point label describes: newly diagnosed GD, antithyroid drugs for less than 3 months. For both TCR sequencing and RNA sequencing, RNA was extracted from PBMCs in TRIzol. The diagnosis of Graves' disease was made according to American Thyroid Association guidelines. Patients were recruited from an endocrinology department in Xi'an, China. Each patient gave about 10 milliliters of peripheral blood, collected in an EDTA anticoagulant tube. PBMCs were isolated by Ficoll Paque Plus density gradient separation without further T cell sorting. RNA quality was checked with an Agilent 2100 Bioanalyzer and agarose gel, and concentration with a NanoDrop 2000.

Libraries were built with multiplex PCR. The reads were generated on an Illumina HiSeq 4000. CDR3 regions were amplified by Arm-PCR with iRepertoire HTBI primers to construct TCR beta libraries. Before sequencing, the PCR products underwent gel purification. In the original analysis: A total of 62 TRBV and about 13 TRBJ segments were identified across samples and were used for gene usage analysis of CDR3 amino acid clonotypes. COPE and FqMerger were used to merge the filtered high-quality paired reads into contigs. BLAST was used to align contigs to IMGT TRBV, TRBD and TRBJ reference genes, with CDR3 defined following IMGT. Highly expanded clones were defined as clonotypes with a frequency above 0.1%. Repertoire diversity was measured by Shannon entropy, and V-J evenness by the Gini coefficient. Public clonotypes were defined as clonotypes shared by more than one individual. Using fastp at Q25 and MiXCR, TCRdb reprocessed the public reads and kept productive beta chains. CDR3 protein sequences are deduplicated, and each keeps its most common genes and DNA. The V and J calls and clone size are TCRdb's, not the authors'. Here the sample has 350,000 to 400,000 distinct CDR3 sequences; around 16% occur a single time. Jointly, the top ten make up 20% to 25% of the sample.

This entry belongs to a study of regulatory T cells in long-lasting Graves disease (dated by TCRdb to about 2021). Notes on the research overall: Patients with newly diagnosed Graves' disease had been on antithyroid drugs for under 3 months. Persistent Graves' disease patients were compared with newly diagnosed Graves' disease patients by peripheral blood TCR sequencing and RNA sequencing. The study was conducted in China and was registered as a clinical trial. A total of about 33 samples underwent TCR sequencing, from roughly 13 patients with persistent Graves' disease and 20 patients with newly diagnosed Graves' disease.

The paper as a whole reports these results and caveats: Sequencing and analysis were limited to the TCR beta chain. Peripheral blood alone was examined, since thyroid tissue, which constituted the primary lesion, could not be accessed. Patients with persistent disease shared more public clonotypes (about 2,900) than newly diagnosed patients did (roughly 970). The authors acknowledged the small sample size as a limitation that may reduce accuracy. Compared with newly diagnosed patients, patients with persistent Graves' disease had lower TCR Shannon entropy and fewer highly expanded clones, which suggests clonal expansion. TRBV28, TRBJ1-2 and TRBJ2-5 were preferentially used in persistent disease, while TRBV20-1 and TRBJ2-1 were favored in newly diagnosed disease.

In the germline V gene, CDR1 corresponds to MNHNS and CDR2 to SASEGT. Cut back by 1 base and 0 bases, the V and J ends lie 15 bases apart. From cysteine to phenylalanine, the CDR3 is 18 amino acids long. Just the 54-base CDR3 DNA is kept, in frame starting at base 1. This sample was shared with a second study, whose subject was T cells in Graves' hyperthyroidism and ophthalmopathy. As the second study states: A patient counted as having stable Graves' hyperthyroidism if no progression to ophthalmopathy occurred over 18 months of follow-up. Hyperthyroidism patients were newly diagnosed, with disease duration under 2 months, and aged 18 to 65 years. Any patient with an uncontrolled infection, another autoimmune disease, pregnancy or lactation was excluded. Diagnoses were based on clinical symptoms, serum thyroxine and TRAb, thyroid ultrasound and orbital computed tomography. For the first round of RT-PCR on the TCR CDR3, the HTBI primer set was used together with the Qiagen OneStep RT-PCR kit. Blood samples also contained most of the expanded thyroid clonotypes (frequency above 0.001), which suggests that blood repertoires may reflect thyroid immune responses. Ophthalmopathy was separated from stable hyperthyroidism by a 13 V-J signature model, with about 88% sensitivity and 81% to 82% specificity obtained in cross-validation and 80%/75% obtained in testing. In validation, progression to ophthalmopathy was predicted by the model with 70.59% sensitivity and around 75% specificity, a median of around 5.9 months before onset. TCR V-J signatures able to tell the groups apart were searched for in a discovery cohort of 90 to 100 patients, of whom 43 had Graves' ophthalmopathy and roughly 59 had stable Graves' hyperthyroidism. Prospective prediction of ophthalmopathy was tested in an independent validation cohort of 18 hyperthyroidism patients and around 16 patients who later progressed to ophthalmopathy. The roughly 100 discovery patients were randomly divided into training and test sets at a 7:3 ratio. In addition, the study compared T-cell repertoires in thyroid tissue and in blood from about 6 Graves' hyperthyroidism patients. After blood sampling, hyperthyroidism patients were treated with methimazole at a starting dose of 30 mg daily, and ophthalmopathy patients were treated with high-dose intravenous methylprednisolone. The libraries were constructed in a second round of multiplex PCR and then size-selected and purified. The libraries were sequenced on an Illumina HiSeq2000 using paired-end 100 bp reads. SOAPnuke was used to process the raw data, with reads discarded if the reads contained adapters or uncalled bases, had a mean Phred below 15, or lacked an exact constant-primer or identifier match. COPE v1.2.5 was used to merge the high-quality paired reads, and each unique nucleotide sequence was defined as a clonotype. Clonotypes were aligned to IMGT TRBV, TRBD and TRBJ reference segments using MiTCR v1.1. The analysis included only V-J combinations with a frequency above 0.0001, which together covered 99.2% of the repertoires. The TCS score was defined as the ratio of F50 (clonal expansion) to E x V (chaos), calculated using BLOSUM62-based TCRdist between CDR3 peptides within each V-J. Welch's t-statistics and random forest reduced fewer than 550 V-J features to under 15, which were used in a naive Bayes classifier (R e1071). Sample size was not statistically predetermined, and blinding of investigators to group allocation was not performed. The paper reports TCR Vbeta CDR3 sequencing of 135 peripheral blood samples: around 45 ophthalmopathy, about 75 hyperthyroidism and approximately 17 progressor patients.

The sequenced sample was peripheral blood mononuclear cells (PBMCs), obtained at new diagnosis, from a patient treated with antithyroid drugs. The TCR was taken from a woman younger than 35 with Graves disease. Donor details come from another sample of the same person, matched by shared clones. The rearrangement combines TRBV6-1 with TRBJ2-2; 6 matching bases give a weak D call of TRBD2. The nucleotide sequence reads TGTGCCAGCAGTGAAGTTGTAGGAGGGTTCGCGAACACCGGGGAGCTGTTTTTT. It encodes CASSEVVGGFANTGELFF.